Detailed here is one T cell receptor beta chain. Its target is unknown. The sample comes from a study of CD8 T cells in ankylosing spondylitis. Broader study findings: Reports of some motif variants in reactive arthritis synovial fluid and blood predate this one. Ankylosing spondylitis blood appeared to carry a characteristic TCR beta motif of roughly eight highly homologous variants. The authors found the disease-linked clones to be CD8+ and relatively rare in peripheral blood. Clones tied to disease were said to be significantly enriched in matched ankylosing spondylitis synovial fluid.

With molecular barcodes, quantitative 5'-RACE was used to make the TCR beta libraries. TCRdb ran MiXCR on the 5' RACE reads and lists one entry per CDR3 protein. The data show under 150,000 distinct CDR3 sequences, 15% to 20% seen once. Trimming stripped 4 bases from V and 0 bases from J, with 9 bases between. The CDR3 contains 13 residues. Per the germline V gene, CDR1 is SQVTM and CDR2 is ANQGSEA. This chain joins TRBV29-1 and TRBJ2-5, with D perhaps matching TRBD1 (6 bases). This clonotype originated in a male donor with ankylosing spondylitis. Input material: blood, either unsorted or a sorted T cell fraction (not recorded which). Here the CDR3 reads CSVGTGYQETQYF. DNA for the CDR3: TGCAGCGTTGGCACAGGGTACCAAGAGACCCAGTACTTC.